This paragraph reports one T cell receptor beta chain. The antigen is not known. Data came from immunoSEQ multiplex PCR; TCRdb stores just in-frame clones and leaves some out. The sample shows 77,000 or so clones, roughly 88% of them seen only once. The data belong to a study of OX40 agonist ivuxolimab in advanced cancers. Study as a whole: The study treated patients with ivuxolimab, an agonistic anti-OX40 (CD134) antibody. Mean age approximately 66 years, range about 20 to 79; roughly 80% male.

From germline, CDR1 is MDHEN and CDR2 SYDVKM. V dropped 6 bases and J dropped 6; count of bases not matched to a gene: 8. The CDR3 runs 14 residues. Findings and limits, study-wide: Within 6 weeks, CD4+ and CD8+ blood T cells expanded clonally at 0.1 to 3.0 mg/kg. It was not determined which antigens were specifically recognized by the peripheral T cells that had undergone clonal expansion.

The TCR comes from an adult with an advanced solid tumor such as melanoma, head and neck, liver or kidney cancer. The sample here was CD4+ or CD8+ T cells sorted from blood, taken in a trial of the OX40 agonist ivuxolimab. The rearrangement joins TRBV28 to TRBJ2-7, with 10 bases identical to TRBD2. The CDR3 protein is CASSPGTSVVEQYF. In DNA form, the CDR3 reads TGTGCCAGCAGCCCGGGGACTAGCGTCGTCGAGCAGTACTTC.